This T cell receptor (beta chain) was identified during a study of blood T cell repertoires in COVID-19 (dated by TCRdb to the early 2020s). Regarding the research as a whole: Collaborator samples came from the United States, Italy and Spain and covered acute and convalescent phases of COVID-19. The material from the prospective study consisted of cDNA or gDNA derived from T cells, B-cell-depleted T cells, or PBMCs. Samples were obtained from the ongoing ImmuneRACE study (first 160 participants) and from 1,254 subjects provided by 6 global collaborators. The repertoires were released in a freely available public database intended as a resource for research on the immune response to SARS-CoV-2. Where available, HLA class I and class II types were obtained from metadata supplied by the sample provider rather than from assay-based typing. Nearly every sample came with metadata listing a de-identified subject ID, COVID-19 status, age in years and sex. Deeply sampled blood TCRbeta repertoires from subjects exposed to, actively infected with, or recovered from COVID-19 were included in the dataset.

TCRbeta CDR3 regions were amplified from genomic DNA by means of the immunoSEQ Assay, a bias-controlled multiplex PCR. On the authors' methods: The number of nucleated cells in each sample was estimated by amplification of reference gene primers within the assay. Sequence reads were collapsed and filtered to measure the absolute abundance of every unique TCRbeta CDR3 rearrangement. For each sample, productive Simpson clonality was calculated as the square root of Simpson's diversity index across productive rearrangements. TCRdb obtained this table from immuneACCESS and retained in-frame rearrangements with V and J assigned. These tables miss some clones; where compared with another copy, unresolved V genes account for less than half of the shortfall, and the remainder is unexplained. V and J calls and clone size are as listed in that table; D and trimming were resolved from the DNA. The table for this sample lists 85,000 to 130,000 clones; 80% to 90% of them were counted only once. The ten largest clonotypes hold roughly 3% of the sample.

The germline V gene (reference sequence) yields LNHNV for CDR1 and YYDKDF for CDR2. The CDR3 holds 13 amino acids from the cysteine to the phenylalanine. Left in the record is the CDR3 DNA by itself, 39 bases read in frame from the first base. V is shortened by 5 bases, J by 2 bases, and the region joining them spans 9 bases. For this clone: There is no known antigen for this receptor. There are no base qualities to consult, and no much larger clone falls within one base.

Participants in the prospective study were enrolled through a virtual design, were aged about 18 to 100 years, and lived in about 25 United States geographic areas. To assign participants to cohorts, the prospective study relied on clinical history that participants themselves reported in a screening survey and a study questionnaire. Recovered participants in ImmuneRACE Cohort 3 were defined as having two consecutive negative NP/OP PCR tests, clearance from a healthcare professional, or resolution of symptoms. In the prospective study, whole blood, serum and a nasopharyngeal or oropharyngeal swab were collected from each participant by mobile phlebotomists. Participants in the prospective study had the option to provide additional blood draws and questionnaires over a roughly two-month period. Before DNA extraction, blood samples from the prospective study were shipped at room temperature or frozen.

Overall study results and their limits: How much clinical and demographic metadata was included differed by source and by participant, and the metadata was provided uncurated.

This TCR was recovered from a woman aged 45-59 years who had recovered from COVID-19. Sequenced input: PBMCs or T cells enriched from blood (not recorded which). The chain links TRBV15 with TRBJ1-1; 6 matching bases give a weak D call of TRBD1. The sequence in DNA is TGTGCCACCAGCTGGGACACTAACACTGAAGCTTTCTTT. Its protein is CATSWDTNTEAFF.